This TCR beta chain appears in the sequencing data of a study of blood T cell repertoires in COVID-19. This table comes from immunoSEQ multiplex PCR, and its TCRdb copy is limited to in-frame clones, with some not included. The repertoire includes some 290,000 clones, around nine tenths of them detected once, and around 4.2% sits in the top ten. Germline V gene lookup returns CDR1 ENHRY and CDR2 SYGVKD. The V gene end was trimmed by 6 bases and the J gene end by 2 bases; junction bases not matched to a gene: 2. The CDR3 sequence is 13 residues long. The TCR originated in a woman aged 25 to 39 who had been exposed to COVID-19. The source material was PBMCs or T cells enriched from blood (not recorded which). This sequence joins TRBV10-3 and TRBJ2-5; 8 nucleotides align to TRBD1. CDR3 region: CAIRRTGQETQYF. In nucleotides, the CDR3 is TGTGCCATCAGACGGACAGGGCAAGAGACCCAGTACTTC.